Presented here are 6 T cell receptor beta chains from one specimen sequenced in a study of cytomegalovirus exposure and HLA in healthy donors. PCR involved 60 Vbeta and 13 Jbeta primers. Some clones are missing from TCRdb's copy, which holds only in-frame ones; the method was immunoSEQ multiplex PCR. The data show fewer than 55,000 clones, with approximately 70% seen just once and about 22% held by the top ten. Material: PBMCs. These receptors were taken from a woman between 50 and 59 years old in good health and CMV-seropositive.

V gene TRBV4-1 combines with J gene TRBJ2-3; TRBD1 aligns across 10 bases. CDR3 length: 17 amino acids. The V and J ends lost 4 bases and 4 bases, in that order; junction bases with no gene match: 11. The germline V gene has CDR1 MGHRA and CDR2 YSYEKL. CDR3 amino acids: CASSPIVDRGPPDTQYF. The CDR3 DNA follows: TGCGCCAGCAGCCCCATTGTTGACAGGGGGCCCCCAGATACGCAGTATTTT.

The rearrangement links TRBV7-8 to TRBJ1-3; TRBD1 is a possible D gene (5 bases). The CDR3 is 16 amino acids. CDR1 is SGHVS, CDR2 FQNEAQ, per germline. V shed 5 bases and J shed 4 bases, with 18 bases lying between them. In DNA form, the CDR3 reads TGTGCCAGCAGCCCCCTCATTACAGGTTCAGGAAACACCATATATTTT. It yields the protein CASSPLITGSGNTIYF.

The gene calls are TRBV6-4 and TRBJ1-5, with 10 bases matching TRBD1. After removal of 10 bases from V and 0 bases from J, the junction contained 9 bases not matched to a gene. Germline V CDR1 and CDR2: MRHNA, SNTAGT. CDR3 size: 16 residues. The CDR3: CANHSDRGYSNQPQHF. CDR3 nucleotide sequence: TGTGCCAACCATTCGGACAGGGGGTATAGCAATCAGCCCCAGCATTTT.

The rearrangement joins TRBV29-1 to TRBJ2-3; D perhaps matches TRBD2 (6 bases). CDR1 is SQVTM and CDR2 is ANQGSEA in the germline V gene. The CDR3 length is 13 residues. V was trimmed by 3 bases and J by 2 bases, leaving 9 bases between them. The CDR3 DNA follows: TGCAGCGTTGATGGACTACCCACAGATACGCAGTATTTT. This translates into CSVDGLPTDTQYF.

The chain is built from TRBV6-5 and TRBJ1-2; TRBD1 agrees at 7 bases. Germline CDR1 and CDR2: MNHEY and SVGAGI. The CDR3 is made up of 15 amino acids. J gave up 6 bases and V 2 bases, and 9 bases lay outside the gene matches. The CDR3 reads CASSYLSRQGHGYTF. The CDR3 coding sequence is TGTGCCAGCAGTTACCTCAGCCGACAGGGTCATGGCTACACCTTC.

As DNA, the CDR3 is TGTGCCAGCCTTCGGGGCCCGGGAGGGGAAAATACGCAGTATTTT. Amino acids: CASLRGPGGENTQYF. The chain links TRBV6-1 to TRBJ2-3; 8 bases line up with TRBD2. The V gene end was trimmed by 8 bases and the J gene end by 7 bases; junction bases not matched to a gene: 14. The germline V gene has CDR1 MNHNS and CDR2 SASEGT. CDR3 size: 15 residues.